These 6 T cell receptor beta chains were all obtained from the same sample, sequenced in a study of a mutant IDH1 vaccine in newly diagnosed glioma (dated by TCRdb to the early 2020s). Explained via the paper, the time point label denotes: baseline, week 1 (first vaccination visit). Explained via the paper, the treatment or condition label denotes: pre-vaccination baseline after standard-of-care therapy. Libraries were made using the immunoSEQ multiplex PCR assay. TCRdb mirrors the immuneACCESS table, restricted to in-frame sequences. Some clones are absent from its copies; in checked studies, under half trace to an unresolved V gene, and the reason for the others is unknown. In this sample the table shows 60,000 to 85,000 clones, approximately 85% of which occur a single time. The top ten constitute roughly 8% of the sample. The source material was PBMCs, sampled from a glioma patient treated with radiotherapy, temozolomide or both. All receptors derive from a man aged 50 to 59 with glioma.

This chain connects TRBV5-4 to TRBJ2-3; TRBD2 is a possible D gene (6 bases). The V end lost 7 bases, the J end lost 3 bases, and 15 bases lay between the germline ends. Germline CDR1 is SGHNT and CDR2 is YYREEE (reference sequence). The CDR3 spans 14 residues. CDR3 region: CASLIGGATDTQYF. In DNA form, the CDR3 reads TGTGCCAGCCTGATTGGCGGGGCAACAGATACGCAGTATTTT.

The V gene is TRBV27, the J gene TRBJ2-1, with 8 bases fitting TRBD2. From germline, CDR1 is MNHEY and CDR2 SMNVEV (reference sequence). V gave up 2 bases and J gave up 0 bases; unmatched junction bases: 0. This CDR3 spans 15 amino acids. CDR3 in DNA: TGTGCCAGCAGTTTAGCGGGGGGCTCCTACAATGAGCAGTTCTTC. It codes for CASSLAGGSYNEQFF.

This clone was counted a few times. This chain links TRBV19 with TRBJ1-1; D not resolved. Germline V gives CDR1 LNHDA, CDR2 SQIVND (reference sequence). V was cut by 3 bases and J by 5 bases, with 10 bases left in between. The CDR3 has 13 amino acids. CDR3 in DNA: TGTGCCAGTAGTATTTCTCGTTTTACTGAAGCTTTCTTT. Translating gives CASSISRFTEAFF.

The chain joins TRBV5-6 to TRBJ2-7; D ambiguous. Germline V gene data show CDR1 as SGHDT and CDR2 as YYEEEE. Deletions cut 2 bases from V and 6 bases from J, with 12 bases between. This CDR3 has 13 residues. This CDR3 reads CASSFGPSLEQYF. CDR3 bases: TGTGCCAGCAGCTTCGGACCCTCTCTCGAGCAGTACTTC.

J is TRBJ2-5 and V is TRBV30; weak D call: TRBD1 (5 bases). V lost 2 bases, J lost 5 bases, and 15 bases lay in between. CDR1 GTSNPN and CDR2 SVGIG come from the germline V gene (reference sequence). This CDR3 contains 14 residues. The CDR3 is CAWSPGAAFETQYF. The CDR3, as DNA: TGTGCCTGGAGTCCTGGGGCAGCCTTTGAGACCCAGTACTTC.

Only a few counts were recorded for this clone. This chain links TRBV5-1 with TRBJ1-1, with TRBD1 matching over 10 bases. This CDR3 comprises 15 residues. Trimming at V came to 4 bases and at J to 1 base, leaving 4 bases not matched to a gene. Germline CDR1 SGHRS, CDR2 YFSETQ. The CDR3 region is CASSTGTGENTEAFF. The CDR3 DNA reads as TGCGCCAGCAGCACGGGGACAGGGGAGAACACTGAAGCTTTCTTT.